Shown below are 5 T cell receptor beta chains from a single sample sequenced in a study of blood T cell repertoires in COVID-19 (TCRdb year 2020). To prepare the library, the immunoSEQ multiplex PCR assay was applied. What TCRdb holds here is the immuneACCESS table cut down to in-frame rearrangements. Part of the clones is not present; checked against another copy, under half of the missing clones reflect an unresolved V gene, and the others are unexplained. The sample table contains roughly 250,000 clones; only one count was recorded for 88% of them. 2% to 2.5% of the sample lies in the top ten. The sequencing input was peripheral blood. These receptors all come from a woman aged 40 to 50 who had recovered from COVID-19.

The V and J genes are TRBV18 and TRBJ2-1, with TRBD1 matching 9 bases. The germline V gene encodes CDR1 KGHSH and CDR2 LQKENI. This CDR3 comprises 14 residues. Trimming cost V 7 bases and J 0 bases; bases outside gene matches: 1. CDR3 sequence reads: CASLTGGSYNEQFF. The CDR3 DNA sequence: TGTGCCAGCTTGACAGGGGGCTCCTACAATGAGCAGTTCTTC.

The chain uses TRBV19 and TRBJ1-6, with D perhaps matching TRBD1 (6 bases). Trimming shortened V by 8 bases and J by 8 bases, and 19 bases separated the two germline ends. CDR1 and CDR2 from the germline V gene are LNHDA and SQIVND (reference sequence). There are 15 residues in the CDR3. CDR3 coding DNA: TGTGCCAGTGGAGAGTACGGCAGGGGATATTCACCCCTCCACTTT. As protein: CASGEYGRGYSPLHF.

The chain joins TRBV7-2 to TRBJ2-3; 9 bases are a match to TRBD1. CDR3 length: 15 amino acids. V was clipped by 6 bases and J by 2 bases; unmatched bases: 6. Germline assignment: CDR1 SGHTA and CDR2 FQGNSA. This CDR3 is CASRDRGGNTDTQYF. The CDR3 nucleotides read TGTGCCAGCAGGGACAGGGGAGGTAACACAGATACGCAGTATTTT.

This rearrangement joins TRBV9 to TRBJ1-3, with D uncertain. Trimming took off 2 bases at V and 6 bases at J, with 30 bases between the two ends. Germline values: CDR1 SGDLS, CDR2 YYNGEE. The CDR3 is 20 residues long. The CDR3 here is CASSVEEVSGNRLSKNTIYF. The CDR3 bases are TGTGCCAGCAGCGTCGAGGAGGTTTCGGGAAACCGGTTATCAAAAAACACCATATATTTT.

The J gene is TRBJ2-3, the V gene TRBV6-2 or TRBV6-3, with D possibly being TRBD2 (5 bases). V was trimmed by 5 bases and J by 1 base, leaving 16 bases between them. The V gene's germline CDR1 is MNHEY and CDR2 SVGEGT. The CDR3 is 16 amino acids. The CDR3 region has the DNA TGTGCCAGCAGTCGCGTAGTCTTGAGGGGCACAGATACGCAGTATTTT. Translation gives CASSRVVLRGTDTQYF.